These 32 T cell receptor beta chains share one sample of origin, sequenced in a study of beta chain features in type 1 diabetes. All of the isolated RNA was reverse transcribed, so expressed TCRB transcripts were sequenced. Only in-frame clones appear in the TCRdb table, and some are missing; sequencing was by immunoSEQ multiplex PCR. This repertoire shows roughly 250,000 clones, roughly 70% found once; its top ten account for around 0.05%. Sequencing was performed on naive CD4+ T cells from blood. The receptor source for this set is a young man in good health.

This clone showed up just once. The chain links TRBV6-6 to TRBJ2-7, with D unresolved. Germline CDR1 is MNHNY and CDR2 is SVGAGI (reference sequence). Trimming took 7 bases from V and 0 from J, leaving 13 bases between them. The CDR3 has 14 amino acids. CDR3 DNA: TGTGCCAGCACTACTGAATTGGGCTCCTACGAGCAGTACTTC. Translation: CASTTELGSYEQYF.

The rearrangement joins TRBV29-1 to TRBJ1-1; D remains unclear. In germline, CDR1 is SQVTM, CDR2 ANQGSEA. Trimming took off 7 bases at V and 2 bases at J, with 11 bases between the two ends. This CDR3 has 12 amino acids. As DNA, the CDR3 is TGCAGCGGCGTCTACAGTAACACTGAAGCTTTCTTT. This gives the protein CSGVYSNTEAFF. The variable domain in full, with the rest retrieved from reference TRBV29-1 and TRBJ1-1, is SAVISQKPSRDICQRGTSLTIQCQVDSQVTMMFWYRQQPGQSLTLIATANQGSEATYESGFVIDKFPISRPNLTFSTLTVSNMSPEDSSIYLCSGVYSNTEAFFGQGTRLTVV.

The chain couples TRBV30 to TRBJ2-1; the D call may be TRBD1 or TRBD2 (5 bases each). The length of the CDR3 is 14 residues. Germline CDR1 reads GTSNPN; CDR2 reads SVGIG (reference sequence). V lost 0 bases to trimming and J lost 9 bases, with 15 bases between them. The CDR3 spells CAWSVRGASPEQFF. In nucleotides, the CDR3 is TGTGCCTGGAGTGTACGAGGGGCATCCCCTGAGCAGTTCTTC. Full variable domain (missing parts from reference TRBV30 and TRBJ2-1): SQTIHQWPATLVQPVGSPLSLECTVEGTSNPNLYWYRQAAGRGLQLLFYSVGIGQISSEVPQNLSASRPQDRQFILSSKKLLLSDSGFYLCAWSVRGASPEQFFGPGTRLTVL.

This chain connects TRBV30 to TRBJ2-7; perhaps TRBD2 as D (7 bases). Trimming pared 5 bases from V and 6 bases from J, leaving 14 bases between. The CDR3 covers 12 residues. The germline gives CDR1 GTSNPN, CDR2 SVGIG (reference sequence). The CDR3 sequence is CAWAGGRLEQYF. In DNA form, the CDR3 reads TGTGCCTGGGCCGGGGGGCGTCTCGAGCAGTACTTC. Using reference TRBV30 and TRBJ2-7 for the parts outside the CDR3, the full variable domain is SQTIHQWPATLVQPVGSPLSLECTVEGTSNPNLYWYRQAAGRGLQLLFYSVGIGQISSEVPQNLSASRPQDRQFILSSKKLLLSDSGFYLCAWAGGRLEQYFGPGTRLTVT.

The genes are TRBV7-2 and TRBJ2-7; the D gene is possibly TRBD2 (6 bases). This CDR3 is built from 15 residues. V lost 6 bases and J lost 4, with 19 bases in between. CDR1 SGHTA and CDR2 FQGNSA come from the germline V gene. In DNA, the CDR3 is TGTGCCAGCAGTAAGGCGGGGCCAGGGATTTACGAGCAGTACTTC. Translating gives CASSKAGPGIYEQYF.

The J gene is TRBJ2-7, the V gene TRBV10-3, with TRBD2 as a possible D gene (7 bases). Germline V gene sequence: CDR1 ENHRY, CDR2 SYGVKD. This CDR3 has 15 amino acids. The V end was cut by 6 bases, the J end by 2 bases, with 17 bases between. CDR3 bases: TGTGCCATCAGGACGGGGAGGGGGACCACCTACGAGCAGTACTTC. It yields the protein CAIRTGRGTTYEQYF.

The CDR3 DNA reads TGTGCCAGCAGCCCCCTGGTGGCAGGTGGAATCACCGGGGAGCTGTTTTTT. Translation: CASSPLVAGGITGELFF. This rearrangement joins TRBV27 to TRBJ2-2; no clear D gene. Looked up from germline, CDR1 is MNHEY and CDR2 is SMNVEV (reference sequence). Trimming left V 6 bases short and J 4 bases short, with 21 bases between. The CDR3 has 17 residues.

This clone has a handful of counts. The rearrangement joins TRBV29-1 to TRBJ2-5; the match to TRBD1 covers 8 bases. The CDR3 has 12 residues. V dropped 4 bases and J dropped 5; count of bases not matched to a gene: 3. Germline CDR1 SQVTM, CDR2 ANQGSEA. This chain's CDR3 is CSVARGQETQYF. The CDR3 nucleotides are TGCAGCGTTGCCAGGGGGCAGGAGACCCAGTACTTC.

The chain links TRBV25-1 to TRBJ2-5, with 10 bases matching TRBD1. Per the germline V gene, CDR1 is MGHDK and CDR2 is SYGVNS. V lost 5 bases and J lost 6; bases outside the gene matches: 6. This CDR3 spans 14 amino acids. The CDR3 nucleotides are TGTGCCAGCAGTTTGGGACAGGGGACGAAGACCCAGTACTTC. Its translation is CASSLGQGTKTQYF.

The gene calls are TRBV30 and TRBJ2-1; 8 bases agree with TRBD2. This CDR3 is 16 amino acids long. V dropped 0 bases and J dropped 4; count of bases not matched to a gene: 8. Per the germline V gene, CDR1 is GTSNPN and CDR2 is SVGIG (reference sequence). This chain's CDR3 is CAWSVRLSGKYNEQFF. The CDR3 DNA sequence: TGTGCCTGGAGTGTACGGCTTAGCGGGAAATACAATGAGCAGTTCTTC. The variable domain in full, with the rest retrieved from reference TRBV30 and TRBJ2-1, is SQTIHQWPATLVQPVGSPLSLECTVEGTSNPNLYWYRQAAGRGLQLLFYSVGIGQISSEVPQNLSASRPQDRQFILSSKKLLLSDSGFYLCAWSVRLSGKYNEQFFGPGTRLTVL.

The V and J genes are TRBV27 and TRBJ2-5; D is unclear. Trimming took off 2 bases at V and 2 bases at J, with 9 bases between the two ends. The CDR3 has 14 amino acids. The germline gives CDR1 MNHEY, CDR2 SMNVEV (reference sequence). The CDR3 reads CASSLLTGQETQYF. In DNA, the CDR3 is TGTGCCAGCAGTTTACTGACGGGTCAAGAGACCCAGTACTTC.

The table lists this clone with a few counts. Other DNA sequences in the same sample also yield this CDR3. The chain employs TRBV20-1 and TRBJ2-5; no firm D call. This CDR3 is built from 11 residues. The V gene lost 3 bases and the J gene lost 4 bases, with 6 bases spanning the gap. Per the germline V gene, CDR1 is DFQATT and CDR2 is SNEGSKA (reference sequence). The CDR3 loop reads CSASKGETQYF. DNA of the CDR3: TGCAGTGCTAGCAAAGGAGAGACCCAGTACTTC.

The gene calls are TRBV30 and TRBJ1-2; D is ambiguous. This CDR3 contains 12 residues. The V gene lost 1 base and the J gene lost 4 bases, with 7 bases spanning the gap. Germline CDR1 is GTSNPN and CDR2 is SVGIG (reference sequence). CDR3 DNA: TGTGCCTGGAGTGGAACCCGCTATGGCTACACCTTC. Translated, it gives CAWSGTRYGYTF. Full variable domain (rest looked up from reference TRBV30 and TRBJ1-2): SQTIHQWPATLVQPVGSPLSLECTVEGTSNPNLYWYRQAAGRGLQLLFYSVGIGQISSEVPQNLSASRPQDRQFILSSKKLLLSDSGFYLCAWSGTRYGYTFGSGTRLTVV.

The rearrangement uses TRBV11-2 and TRBJ2-1; TRBD2 matches at 9 bases. After removal of 1 base from V and 7 bases from J, the junction contained 5 bases not matched to a gene. This CDR3 has 15 residues. CDR1 and CDR2 (germline): SGHAT, FQNNGV. CDR3 nucleotides: TGTGCCAGCAGCTTAGCTAGCGGGATACGGAATGAGCAGTTCTTC. It translates to CASSLASGIRNEQFF.

This chain connects TRBV4-3 to TRBJ2-3; 8 bases map to TRBD2. Germline V gene sequence: CDR1 LGHNA, CDR2 YSLEER. CDR3 length equals 14 residues. Unmatched junction bases numbered 3, after V lost 3 bases and J lost 4 bases. CDR3 loop: CASSQGTSPDTQYF. As DNA, the CDR3 is TGCGCCAGCAGCCAGGGGACTAGTCCAGATACGCAGTATTTT.

The chain combines TRBV20-1 with TRBJ2-1; D not certain. This CDR3 has 11 amino acids. CDR1 is DFQATT, CDR2 SNEGSKA, per germline (reference sequence). V lost 6 bases to trimming and J lost 1 base, with 4 bases between them. The DNA of the CDR3 is TGCAGTGCGCTTTCCTACAATGAGCAGTTCTTC. Translated, it gives CSALSYNEQFF.

The V gene is TRBV25-1, the J gene TRBJ2-1, with 14 bases matching TRBD2. This CDR3 has 17 residues. Germline V lookup: CDR1 MGHDK, CDR2 SYGVNS. Germline trimming cut 1 base from V and 7 bases from J; bases unmatched to any gene: 6. CDR3 in DNA: TGTGCCAGCAGTGAATTAGGGACTAGCGGGAGACTTAATGAGCAGTTCTTC. This sequence encodes CASSELGTSGRLNEQFF.

There are a few counts of this clone. The CDR3 nucleotides are TGCAGCCCGAGAGGGCCCGGCAGCACAGATACGCAGTATTTT. It specifies CSPRGPGSTDTQYF. V is TRBV29-1 and J is TRBJ2-3, with D maybe TRBD2 (5 bases). The V end lost 8 bases, the J end lost 0 bases, and 15 bases lay between the germline ends. The length of the CDR3 is 14 residues. CDR1 and CDR2 (germline): SQVTM, ANQGSEA.

V gene TRBV28 combines with J gene TRBJ2-1, with unresolved D. The V end was cut by 7 bases, the J end by 2 bases, with 6 bases between. Germline CDR1 reads MDHEN; CDR2 reads SYDVKM. This CDR3 is 12 amino acids long. The CDR3, as DNA: TGTGCCAGCAACGGACCCTACAATGAGCAGTTCTTC. Its translation is CASNGPYNEQFF.

This clone has just a few counts. This CDR3 is CSAPDRKYNEQFF. The CDR3 nucleotides are TGCAGCGCCCCGGACAGGAAATACAATGAGCAGTTCTTC. The chain employs TRBV29-1 and TRBJ2-1, with 7 bases lining up with TRBD1. CDR3 length: 13 amino acids. Germline V lookup: CDR1 SQVTM, CDR2 ANQGSEA. With 7 bases clipped from V and 4 bases from J, the junction kept 7 bases outside the gene matches.

The rearrangement joins TRBV5-1 to TRBJ2-1; TRBD1 agrees at 7 bases. The CDR3 totals 17 residues. The V and J ends lost 4 bases and 4 bases, in that order; junction bases with no gene match: 14. CDR1 is SGHRS and CDR2 is YFSETQ in the germline V gene. CDR3 sequence reads: CASSPFKTGTSYNEQFF. CDR3 bases: TGCGCCAGCAGCCCCTTCAAGACAGGGACCTCTTACAATGAGCAGTTCTTC. The whole variable domain, remainder taken from reference TRBV5-1 and TRBJ2-1, is KAGVTQTPRYLIKTRGQQVTLSCSPISGHRSVSWYQQTPGQGLQFLFEYFSETQRNKGNFPGRFSGRQFSNSRSEMNVSTLELGDSALYLCASSPFKTGTSYNEQFFGPGTRLTVL.

The rearrangement joins TRBV19 to TRBJ2-6; no reliable D call. The CDR3 totals 15 residues. Per the germline V gene, CDR1 is LNHDA and CDR2 is SQIVND (reference sequence). V lost 5 bases and J lost 0, with 8 bases in between. CDR3 protein: CASSPWSSGANVLTF. CDR3 in DNA: TGTGCCAGTAGTCCCTGGTCCTCTGGGGCCAACGTCCTGACTTTC.

V gene TRBV7-2 combines with J gene TRBJ2-5; 7 bases fit TRBD1. The V and J ends lost 5 bases and 5 bases, in that order; junction bases with no gene match: 8. This CDR3 has 14 amino acids. Germline-derived CDR1 and CDR2 are SGHTA and FQGNSA. The CDR3, as DNA: TGTGCCAGCAGCCCCGGACAGGCATGGGAGACCCAGTACTTC. It codes for CASSPGQAWETQYF.

There are a few counts of this clone. The V gene is TRBV4-3, the J gene TRBJ2-2; no firm D call. The V gene lost 0 bases and the J gene lost 4 bases, with 6 bases spanning the gap. CDR1 LGHNA and CDR2 YSLEER come from the germline V gene. This CDR3 region has 14 residues. CDR3 sequence reads: CASSQETSTGELFF. The CDR3 nucleotides read TGCGCCAGCAGCCAAGAGACTTCCACCGGGGAGCTGTTTTTT.

The CDR3, as DNA: TGCGCCAGCAGCTTGGGGCCGGGACAATACAATGAGCAGTTCTTC. Translation gives CASSLGPGQYNEQFF. The rearrangement joins TRBV5-1 to TRBJ2-1, with D tentatively TRBD1 (6 bases). Germline-derived CDR1 and CDR2 are SGHRS and YFSETQ. V was trimmed by 0 bases and J by 4 bases, leaving 11 bases between them. CDR3 length: 15 amino acids.

The chain employs TRBV29-1 and TRBJ1-3; maybe TRBD1 (5 bases). V lost 4 bases and J lost 3, with 13 bases in between. Germline CDR1 reads SQVTM; CDR2 reads ANQGSEA. The CDR3 loop spans 14 amino acids. DNA of the CDR3: TGCAGCGTTGGGGAAGGGACGGTTGGAAACACCATATATTTT. Encoded protein: CSVGEGTVGNTIYF. The full variable domain, rest sourced from reference TRBV29-1 and TRBJ1-3, is SAVISQKPSRDICQRGTSLTIQCQVDSQVTMMFWYRQQPGQSLTLIATANQGSEATYESGFVIDKFPISRPNLTFSTLTVSNMSPEDSSIYLCSVGEGTVGNTIYFGEGSWLTVV.

The CDR3 reads CSVGTLPGETQYF. The CDR3 coding sequence is TGCAGCGTTGGGACTTTACCCGGAGAGACCCAGTACTTC. The chain joins TRBV29-1 to TRBJ2-5, with TRBD2 as a possible D gene (5 bases). The CDR3 is 13 residues long. With 4 bases removed from V and 4 bases from J, the gap between germline ends came to 13 bases. Germline-derived CDR1 and CDR2 are SQVTM and ANQGSEA.

This sequence joins TRBV9 and TRBJ1-4, with 10 nucleotides matching TRBD1. The CDR3 runs to 14 residues. Germline V gives CDR1 SGDLS, CDR2 YYNGEE. V shed 0 bases and J 7 bases; nucleotides not matched to a gene: 0. The CDR3 region is CASSVGDRGEKLFF. CDR3 bases: TGTGCCAGCAGCGTAGGGGACAGGGGTGAAAAACTGTTTTTT.

The rearrangement links TRBV29-1 to TRBJ2-7, with D perhaps matching TRBD1 or TRBD2 (5 bases each). CDR1 SQVTM and CDR2 ANQGSEA come from the germline V gene. The V gene lost 6 bases and the J gene lost 4 bases, with 13 bases spanning the gap. The length of the CDR3 is 12 residues. CDR3 in amino acids: CSVAGTTYEQYF. CDR3 in DNA: TGCAGCGTGGCCGGGACCACATACGAGCAGTACTTC.

The chain links TRBV10-3 to TRBJ1-2; no reliable D call. Germline CDR1 is ENHRY and CDR2 is SYGVKD. This CDR3 spans 12 amino acids. V was pared by 6 bases and J by 0 bases, with 5 bases between. Here the CDR3 reads CAISRTNYGYTF. The CDR3 DNA is TGTGCCATCAGCAGGACTAACTATGGCTACACCTTC.

This chain connects TRBV5-1 to TRBJ2-3; D is uncertain. The CDR3 is made up of 12 amino acids. The germline V gene encodes CDR1 SGHRS and CDR2 YFSETQ. Trimming shortened V by 1 base and J by 3 bases, and 3 bases separated the two germline ends. The CDR3: CASSLNTDTQYF. CDR3 in DNA: TGCGCCAGCAGCTTGAATACAGATACGCAGTATTTT.

The chain links TRBV7-9 to TRBJ2-3; 8 positions match TRBD2. The CDR3 consists of 16 residues. Trimming took 5 bases from V and 5 from J; bases not matched to a gene: 12. From germline, CDR1 is SEHNR and CDR2 FQNEAQ (reference sequence). For the CDR3, the DNA is TGTGCCAGCAGCCAACGGGAGGGGACGGTCGAAGATACGCAGTATTTT. Translating it yields CASSQREGTVEDTQYF. The full variable domain, its missing parts supplied by reference TRBV7-9 and TRBJ2-3, is DTGVSQNPRHKITKRGQNVTFRCDPISEHNRLYWYRQTLGQGPEFLTYFQNEAQLEKSRLLSDRFSAERPKGSFSTLEIQRTEQGDSAMYLCASSQREGTVEDTQYFGPGTRLTVL.